The T cell receptor beta chain under discussion was sequenced for a study of blood T cell repertoires in COVID-19. About the study: Sample material is recorded as cDNA or gDNA derived from T cells, B-cell-depleted T cells, or PBMCs.

Source study methods: From reference gene primer amplification, estimates of nucleated cell counts were derived. The table came from immunoSEQ multiplex PCR; TCRdb's copy has only in-frame clones and leaves some out. The V and J calls and clone size are taken from that table; D and trimming were inferred from the DNA. The table has about 83,000 clones, more than 90% seen once; the top ten hold approximately 15%. The source material was peripheral blood. The sequence was collected from a woman of 80 years or more with active or convalescent COVID-19.

DNA of the CDR3: TGTGCCAGCAGCCGACAGGGGGCCCCCCCCCAGCATTTT. Translation gives CASSRQGAPPQHF. The chain employs TRBV5-4 and TRBJ1-5; 10 positions match TRBD1. Germline V lookup: CDR1 SGHNT, CDR2 YYREEE (reference sequence). The CDR3 is made up of 13 amino acids. J lost 10 bases, V lost 4 bases, and 5 bases had no gene match.